This T cell receptor beta chain was sequenced for a study of blood T cell repertoires in COVID-19. Study-level background: PBMCs, B-cell-depleted T cells, or T cells were the source of the cDNA or gDNA that made up the material.

Original processing methods: The assay estimated nucleated cells by amplifying reference gene primers. TCRdb's table, derived via immunoSEQ multiplex PCR, lists solely in-frame clones and lacks some. D and trimming were read from the DNA, whereas the V and J calls and clone size are those reported in that table. The data hold about 140,000 clones, with around 86% observed a single time. With V trimmed by 3 bases and J by 6 bases, 10 bases remained unmatched. CDR3 length: 15 amino acids. CDR1 and CDR2 (germline): MGHDK, SYGVNS. The chain carries TRBV25-1 and TRBJ1-2, with 7 bases aligning to TRBD1. This clonotype was sampled from a man between 45 and 60 years old with active COVID-19. Material for sequencing was peripheral blood. CDR3 sequence (DNA): TGTGCCAGCAGTGATCCAGGGGGAAGGGGGAATGGCTACACCTTC. Amino acid sequence: CASSDPGGRGNGYTF.